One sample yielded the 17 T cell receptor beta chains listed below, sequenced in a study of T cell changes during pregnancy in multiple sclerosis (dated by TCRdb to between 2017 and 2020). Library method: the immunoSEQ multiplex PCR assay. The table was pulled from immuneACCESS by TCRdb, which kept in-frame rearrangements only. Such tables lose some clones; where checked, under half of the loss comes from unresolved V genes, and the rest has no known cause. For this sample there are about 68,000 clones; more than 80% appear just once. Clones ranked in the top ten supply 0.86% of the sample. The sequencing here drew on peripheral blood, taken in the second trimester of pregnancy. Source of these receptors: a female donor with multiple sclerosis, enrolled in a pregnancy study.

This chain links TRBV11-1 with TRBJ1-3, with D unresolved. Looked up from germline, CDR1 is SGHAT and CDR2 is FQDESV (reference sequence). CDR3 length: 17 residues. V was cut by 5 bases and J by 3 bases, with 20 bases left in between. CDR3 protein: CASSPQCPLLFGNTIYF. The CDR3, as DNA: TGTGCCAGCAGCCCTCAATGCCCCTTACTCTTTGGAAACACCATATATTTT.

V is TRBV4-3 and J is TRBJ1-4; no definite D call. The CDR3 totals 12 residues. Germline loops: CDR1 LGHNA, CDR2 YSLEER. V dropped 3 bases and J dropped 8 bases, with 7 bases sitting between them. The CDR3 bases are TGCGCCAGCAGCCAGGTCCGGGAAAAACTGTTTTTT. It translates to CASSQVREKLFF.

The CDR3 spells CASSSRLAGGPGTGELFF. The CDR3 coding sequence is TGTGCCAGCAGCAGTCGACTAGCGGGGGGGCCTGGCACCGGGGAGCTGTTTTTT. The chain links TRBV11-3 to TRBJ2-2, with 14 bases lining up with TRBD2. V lost 5 bases, J lost 4 bases, and 9 bases stayed unmatched. This CDR3 spans 18 amino acids. Germline values: CDR1 SGHNT, CDR2 YENEEA.

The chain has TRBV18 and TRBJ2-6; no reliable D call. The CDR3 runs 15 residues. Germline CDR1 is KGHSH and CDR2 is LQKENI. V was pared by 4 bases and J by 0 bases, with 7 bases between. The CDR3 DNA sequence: TGTGCCAGCTCACGATACAGCTCTGGGGCCAACGTCCTGACTTTC. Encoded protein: CASSRYSSGANVLTF.

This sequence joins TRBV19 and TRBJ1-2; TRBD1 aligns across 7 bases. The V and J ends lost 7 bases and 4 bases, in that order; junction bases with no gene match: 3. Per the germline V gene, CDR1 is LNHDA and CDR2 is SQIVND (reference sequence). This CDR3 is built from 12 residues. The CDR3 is CASTRTGYGYTF. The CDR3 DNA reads TGTGCCAGTACCCGGACAGGCTATGGCTACACCTTC.

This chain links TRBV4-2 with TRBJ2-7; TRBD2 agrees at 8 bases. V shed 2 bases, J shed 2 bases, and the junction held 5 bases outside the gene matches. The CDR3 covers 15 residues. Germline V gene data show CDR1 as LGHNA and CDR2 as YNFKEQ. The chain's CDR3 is CASSQNQRETYEQYF. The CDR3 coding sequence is TGTGCCAGCAGCCAAAACCAGCGGGAGACCTACGAGCAGTACTTC.

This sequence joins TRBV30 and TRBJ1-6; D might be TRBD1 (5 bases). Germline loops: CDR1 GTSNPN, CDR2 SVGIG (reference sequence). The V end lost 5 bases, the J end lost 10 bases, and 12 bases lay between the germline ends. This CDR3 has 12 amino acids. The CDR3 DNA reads TGTGCCTGGGGGGCACTGACCTCACCCCTCCACTTT. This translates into CAWGALTSPLHF.

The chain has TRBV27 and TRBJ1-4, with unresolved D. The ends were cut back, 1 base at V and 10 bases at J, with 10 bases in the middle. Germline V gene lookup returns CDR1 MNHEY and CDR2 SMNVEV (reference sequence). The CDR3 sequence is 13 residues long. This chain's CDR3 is CASSLWAPGKLFF. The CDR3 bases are TGTGCCAGCAGTTTATGGGCCCCAGGAAAACTGTTTTTT.

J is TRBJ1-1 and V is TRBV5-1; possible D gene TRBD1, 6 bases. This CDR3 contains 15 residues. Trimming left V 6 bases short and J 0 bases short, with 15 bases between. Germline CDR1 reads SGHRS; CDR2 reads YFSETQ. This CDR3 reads CASNAGVQLNTEAFF. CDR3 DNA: TGCGCCAGCAATGCAGGGGTTCAATTGAACACTGAAGCTTTCTTT.

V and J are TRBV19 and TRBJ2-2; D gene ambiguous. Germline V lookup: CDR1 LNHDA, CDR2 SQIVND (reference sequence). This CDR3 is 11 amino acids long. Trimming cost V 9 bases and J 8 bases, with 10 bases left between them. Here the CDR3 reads CASGWAGELFF. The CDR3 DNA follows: TGTGCCAGCGGCTGGGCTGGGGAGCTGTTTTTT.

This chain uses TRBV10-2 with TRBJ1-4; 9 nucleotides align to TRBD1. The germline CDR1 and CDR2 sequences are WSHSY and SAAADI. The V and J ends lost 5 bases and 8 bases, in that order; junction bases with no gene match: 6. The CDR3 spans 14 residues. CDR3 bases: TGCGCCAGCAGTCCTGACAGGGGGAGGGAAAAACTGTTTTTT. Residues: CASSPDRGREKLFF.

CDR3 protein: CASSPRAGDYEQYF. The CDR3 DNA reads TGTGCCAGCAGCCCCCGCGCGGGAGACTACGAGCAGTACTTC. V gene TRBV7-2 combines with J gene TRBJ2-7, with 7 bases lining up with TRBD2. The ends lost 5 bases at V and 3 bases at J; junction bases unmatched: 7. The CDR3 length is 14 residues. Per germline, CDR1 SGHTA and CDR2 FQGNSA.

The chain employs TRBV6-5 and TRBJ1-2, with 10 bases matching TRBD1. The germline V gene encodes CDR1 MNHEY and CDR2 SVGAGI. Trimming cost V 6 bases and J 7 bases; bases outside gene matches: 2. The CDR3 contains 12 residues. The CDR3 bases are TGTGCCAGCAGGGGACAGGGGCTTGGCTACACCTTC. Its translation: CASRGQGLGYTF.

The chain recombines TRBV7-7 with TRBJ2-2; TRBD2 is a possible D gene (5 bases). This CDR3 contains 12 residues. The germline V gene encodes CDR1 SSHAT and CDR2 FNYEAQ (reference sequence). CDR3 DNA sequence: TGTGCTAGCGAGGTCGGCACCGGGGAGCTGTTTTTT. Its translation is CASEVGTGELFF.

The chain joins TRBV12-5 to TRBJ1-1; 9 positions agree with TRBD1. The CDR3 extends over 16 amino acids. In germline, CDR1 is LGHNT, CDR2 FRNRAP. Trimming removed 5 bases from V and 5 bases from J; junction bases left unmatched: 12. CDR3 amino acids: CASGVPPRDRDTEAFF. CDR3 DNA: TGTGCTAGTGGTGTCCCCCCCCGGGACAGGGATACTGAAGCTTTCTTT. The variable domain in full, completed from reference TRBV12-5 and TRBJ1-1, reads DARVTQTPRHKVTEMGQEVTMRCQPILGHNTVFWYRQTMMQGLELLAYFRNRAPLDDSGMPKDRFSAEMPDATLATLKIQPSEPRDSAVYFCASGVPPRDRDTEAFFGQGTRLTVV.

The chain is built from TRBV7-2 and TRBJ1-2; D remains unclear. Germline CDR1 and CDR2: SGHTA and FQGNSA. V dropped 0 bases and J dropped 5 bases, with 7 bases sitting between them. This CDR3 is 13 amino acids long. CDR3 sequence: CASSLALRYGYTF. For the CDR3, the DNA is TGTGCCAGCAGCTTAGCGCTGCGGTATGGCTACACCTTC. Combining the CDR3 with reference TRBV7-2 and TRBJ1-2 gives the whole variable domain GAGVSQSPSNKVTEKGKDVELRCDPISGHTALYWYRQSLGQGLEFLIYFQGNSAPDKSGLPSDRFSAERTGGSVSTLTIQRTQQEDSAVYLCASSLALRYGYTFGSGTRLTVV.

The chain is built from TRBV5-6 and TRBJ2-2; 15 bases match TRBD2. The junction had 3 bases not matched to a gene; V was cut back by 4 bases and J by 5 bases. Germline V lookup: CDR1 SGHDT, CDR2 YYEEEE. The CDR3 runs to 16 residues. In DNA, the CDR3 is TGTGCCAGCAGCCCAGGGACTAGCGGGGGGACCGGGGAGCTGTTTTTT. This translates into CASSPGTSGGTGELFF.